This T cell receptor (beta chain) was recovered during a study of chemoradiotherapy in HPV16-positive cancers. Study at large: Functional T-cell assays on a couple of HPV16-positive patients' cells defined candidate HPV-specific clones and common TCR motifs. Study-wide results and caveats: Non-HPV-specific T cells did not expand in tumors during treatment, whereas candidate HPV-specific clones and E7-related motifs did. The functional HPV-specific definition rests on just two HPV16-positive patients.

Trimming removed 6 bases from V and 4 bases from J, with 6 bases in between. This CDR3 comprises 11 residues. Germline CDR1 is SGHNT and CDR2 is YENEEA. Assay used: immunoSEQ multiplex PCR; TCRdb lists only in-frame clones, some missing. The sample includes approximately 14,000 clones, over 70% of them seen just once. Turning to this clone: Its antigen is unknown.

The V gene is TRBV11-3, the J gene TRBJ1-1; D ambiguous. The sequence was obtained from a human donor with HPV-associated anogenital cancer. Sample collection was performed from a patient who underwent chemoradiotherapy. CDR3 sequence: CASRRATEAFF. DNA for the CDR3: TGTGCCAGCAGGAGGGCCACTGAAGCTTTCTTT.